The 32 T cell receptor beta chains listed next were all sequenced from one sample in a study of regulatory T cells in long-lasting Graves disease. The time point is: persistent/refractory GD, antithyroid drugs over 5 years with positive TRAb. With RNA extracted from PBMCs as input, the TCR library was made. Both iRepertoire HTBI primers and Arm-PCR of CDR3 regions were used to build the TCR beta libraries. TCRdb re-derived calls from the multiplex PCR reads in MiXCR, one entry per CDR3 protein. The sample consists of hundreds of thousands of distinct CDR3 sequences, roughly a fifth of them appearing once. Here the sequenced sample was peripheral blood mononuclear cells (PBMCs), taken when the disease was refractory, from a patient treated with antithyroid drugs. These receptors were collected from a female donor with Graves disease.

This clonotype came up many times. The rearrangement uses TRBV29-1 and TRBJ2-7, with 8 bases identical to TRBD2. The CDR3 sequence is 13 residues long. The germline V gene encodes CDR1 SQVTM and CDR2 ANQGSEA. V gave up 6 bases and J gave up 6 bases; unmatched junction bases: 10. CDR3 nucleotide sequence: TGCAGCGTACAAAGCGGGAGAAAGGCCGAGCAGTACTTC. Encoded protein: CSVQSGRKAEQYF.

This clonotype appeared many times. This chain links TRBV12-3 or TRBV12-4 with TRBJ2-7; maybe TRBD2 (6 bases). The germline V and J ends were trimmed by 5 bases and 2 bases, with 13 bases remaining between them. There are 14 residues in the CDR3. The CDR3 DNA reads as TGTGCCAGCAGTATTCTAGCGAGGCCCTACGAGCAGTACTTC. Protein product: CASSILARPYEQYF.

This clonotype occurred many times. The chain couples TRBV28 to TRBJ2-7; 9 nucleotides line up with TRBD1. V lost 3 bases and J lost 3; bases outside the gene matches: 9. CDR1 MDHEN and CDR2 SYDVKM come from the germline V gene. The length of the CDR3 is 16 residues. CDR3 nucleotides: TGTGCCAGCAGTTTTGGCCTGACAGGGGGGGACTACGAGCAGTACTTC. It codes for CASSFGLTGGDYEQYF.

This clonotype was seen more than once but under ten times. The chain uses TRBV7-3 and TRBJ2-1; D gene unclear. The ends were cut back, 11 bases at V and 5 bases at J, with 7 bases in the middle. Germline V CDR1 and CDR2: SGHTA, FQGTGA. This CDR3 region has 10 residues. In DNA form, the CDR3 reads TGTGCCCAAAAGCACAATGAGCAGTTCTTC. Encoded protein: CAQKHNEQFF.

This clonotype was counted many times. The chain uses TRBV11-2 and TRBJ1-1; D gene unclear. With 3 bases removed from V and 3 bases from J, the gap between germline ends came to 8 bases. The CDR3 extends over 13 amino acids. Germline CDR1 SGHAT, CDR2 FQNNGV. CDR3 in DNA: TGTGCCAGCAGCTTCCTCCAGGACACTGAAGCTTTCTTT. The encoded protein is CASSFLQDTEAFF.

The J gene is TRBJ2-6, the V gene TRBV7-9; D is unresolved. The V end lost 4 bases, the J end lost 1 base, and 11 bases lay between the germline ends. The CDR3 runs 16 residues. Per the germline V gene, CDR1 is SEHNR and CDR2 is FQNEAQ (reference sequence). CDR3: CASSSETLSGANVLTF. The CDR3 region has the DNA TGTGCCAGCAGCTCGGAAACACTTTCTGGGGCCAACGTCCTGACTTTC.

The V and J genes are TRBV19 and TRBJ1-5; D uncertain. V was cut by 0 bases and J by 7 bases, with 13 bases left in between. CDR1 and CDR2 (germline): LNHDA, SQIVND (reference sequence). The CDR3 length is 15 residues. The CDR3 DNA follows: TGTGCCAGTAGTATAGAGGCGGGCGATCAGCAGCCCCAGCATTTT. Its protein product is CASSIEAGDQQPQHF.

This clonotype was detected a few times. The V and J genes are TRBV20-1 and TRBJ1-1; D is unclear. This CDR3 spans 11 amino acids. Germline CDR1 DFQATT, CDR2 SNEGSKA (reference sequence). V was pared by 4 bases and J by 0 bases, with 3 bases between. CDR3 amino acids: CSANMNTEAFF. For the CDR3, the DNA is TGCAGTGCTAATATGAACACTGAAGCTTTCTTT.

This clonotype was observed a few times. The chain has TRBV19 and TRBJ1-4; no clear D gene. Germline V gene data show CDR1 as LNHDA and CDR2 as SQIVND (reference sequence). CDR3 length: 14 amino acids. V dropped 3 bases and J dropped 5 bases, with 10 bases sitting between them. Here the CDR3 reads CASSMETENEKLFF. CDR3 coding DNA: TGTGCCAGTAGTATGGAAACGGAAAATGAAAAACTGTTTTTT.

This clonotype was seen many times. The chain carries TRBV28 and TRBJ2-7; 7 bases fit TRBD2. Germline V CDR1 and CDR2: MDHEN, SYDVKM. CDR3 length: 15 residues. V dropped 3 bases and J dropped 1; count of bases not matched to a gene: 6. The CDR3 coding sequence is TGTGCCAGCAGTTTTAGGGGAGGGAGGTCCTACGAGCAGTACTTC. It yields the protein CASSFRGGRSYEQYF.

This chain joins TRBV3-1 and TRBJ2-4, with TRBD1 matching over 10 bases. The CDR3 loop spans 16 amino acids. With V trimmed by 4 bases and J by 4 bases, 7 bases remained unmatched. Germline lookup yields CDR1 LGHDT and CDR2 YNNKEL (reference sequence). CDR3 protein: CASSLGTGAKKNIQYF. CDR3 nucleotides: TGTGCCAGCAGCCTCGGGACAGGGGCCAAAAAAAACATTCAGTACTTC. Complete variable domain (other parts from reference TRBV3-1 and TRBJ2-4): DTAVSQTPKYLVTQMGNDKSIKCEQNLGHDTMYWYKQDSKKFLKIMFSYNNKELIINETVPNRFSPKSPDKAHLNLHINSLELGDSAVYFCASSLGTGAKKNIQYFGAGTRLSVL.

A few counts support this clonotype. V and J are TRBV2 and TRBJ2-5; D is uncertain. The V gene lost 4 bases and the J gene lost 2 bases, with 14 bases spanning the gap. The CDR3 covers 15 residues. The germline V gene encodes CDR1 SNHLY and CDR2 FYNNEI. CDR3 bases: TGTGCCAGCAGTGGGGCCGCTATCTTTCAAGAGACCCAGTACTTC. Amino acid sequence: CASSGAAIFQETQYF.

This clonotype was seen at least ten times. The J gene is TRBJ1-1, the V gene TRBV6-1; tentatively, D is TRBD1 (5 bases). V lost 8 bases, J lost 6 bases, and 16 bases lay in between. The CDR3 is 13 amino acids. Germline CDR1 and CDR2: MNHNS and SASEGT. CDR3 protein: CASGSGMGAEAFF. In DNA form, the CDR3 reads TGTGCCAGCGGCTCAGGGATGGGAGCTGAAGCTTTCTTT.

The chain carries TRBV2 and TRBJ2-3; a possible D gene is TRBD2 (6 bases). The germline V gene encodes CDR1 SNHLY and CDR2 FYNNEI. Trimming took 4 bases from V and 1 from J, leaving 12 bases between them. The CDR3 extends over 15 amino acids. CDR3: CASSVRGIGTDTQYF. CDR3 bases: TGTGCCAGCAGTGTTCGGGGGATTGGCACAGATACGCAGTATTTT.

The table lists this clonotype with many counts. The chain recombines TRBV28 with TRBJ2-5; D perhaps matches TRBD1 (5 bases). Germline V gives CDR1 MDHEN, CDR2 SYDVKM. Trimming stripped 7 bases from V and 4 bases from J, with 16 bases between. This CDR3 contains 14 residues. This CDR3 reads CASNLQGEGETQYF. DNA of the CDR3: TGTGCCAGCAACCTCCAAGGGGAAGGAGAGACCCAGTACTTC.

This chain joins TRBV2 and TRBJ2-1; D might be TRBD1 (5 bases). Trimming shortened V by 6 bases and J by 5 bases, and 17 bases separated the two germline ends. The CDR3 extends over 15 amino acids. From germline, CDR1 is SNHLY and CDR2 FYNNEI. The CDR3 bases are TGTGCCAGCAGATCCCAGGGATCAACCAACAATGAGCAGTTCTTC. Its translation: CASRSQGSTNNEQFF.

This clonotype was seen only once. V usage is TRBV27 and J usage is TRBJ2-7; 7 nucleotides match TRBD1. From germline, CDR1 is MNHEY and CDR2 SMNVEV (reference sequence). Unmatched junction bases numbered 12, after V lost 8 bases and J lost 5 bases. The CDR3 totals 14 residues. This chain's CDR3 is CASSENDRADEQYF. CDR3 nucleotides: TGTGCCAGCTCGGAAAACGACAGGGCGGACGAGCAGTACTTC.

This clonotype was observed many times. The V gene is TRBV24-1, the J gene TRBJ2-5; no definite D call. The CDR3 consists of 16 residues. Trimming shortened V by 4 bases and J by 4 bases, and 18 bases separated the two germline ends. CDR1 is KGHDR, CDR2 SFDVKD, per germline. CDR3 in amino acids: CATSDQTGPGLETQYF. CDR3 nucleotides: TGTGCCACCAGTGACCAAACCGGGCCAGGATTAGAGACCCAGTACTTC.

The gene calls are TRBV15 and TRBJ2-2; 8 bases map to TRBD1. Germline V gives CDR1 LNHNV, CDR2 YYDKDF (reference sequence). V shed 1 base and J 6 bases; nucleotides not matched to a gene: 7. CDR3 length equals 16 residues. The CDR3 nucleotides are TGTGCCACCAGCAGAGGCCGTCAGGGGGCTGCCGGGGAGCTGTTTTTT. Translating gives CATSRGRQGAAGELFF.

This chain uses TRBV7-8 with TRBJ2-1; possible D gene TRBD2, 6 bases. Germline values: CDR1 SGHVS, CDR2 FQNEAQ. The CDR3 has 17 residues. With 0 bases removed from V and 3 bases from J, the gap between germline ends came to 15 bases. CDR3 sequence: CASSLAPARDFYNEQFF. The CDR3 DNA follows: TGTGCCAGCAGCTTAGCCCCCGCGCGGGATTTCTACAATGAGCAGTTCTTC.

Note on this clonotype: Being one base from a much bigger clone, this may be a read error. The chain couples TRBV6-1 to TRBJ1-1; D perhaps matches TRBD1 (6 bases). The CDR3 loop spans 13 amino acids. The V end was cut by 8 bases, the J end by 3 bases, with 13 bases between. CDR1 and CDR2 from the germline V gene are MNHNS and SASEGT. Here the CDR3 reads CASEGEPDTEAFF. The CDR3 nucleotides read TGTGCCAGCGAGGGGGAGCCAGACACTGAAGCTTTCTTT.

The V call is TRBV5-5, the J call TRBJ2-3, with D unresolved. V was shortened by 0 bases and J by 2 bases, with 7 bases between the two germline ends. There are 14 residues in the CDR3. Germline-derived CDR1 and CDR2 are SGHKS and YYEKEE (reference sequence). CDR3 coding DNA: TGTGCCAGCAGCTTGGGCGATCCCACAGATACGCAGTATTTT. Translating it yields CASSLGDPTDTQYF.

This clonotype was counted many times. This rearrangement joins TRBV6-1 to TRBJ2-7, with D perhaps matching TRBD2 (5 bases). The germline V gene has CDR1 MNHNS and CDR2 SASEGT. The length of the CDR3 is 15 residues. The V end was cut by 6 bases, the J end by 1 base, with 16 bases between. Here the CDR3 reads CASSTVPGESYEQYF. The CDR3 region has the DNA TGTGCCAGCAGCACTGTCCCCGGGGAGTCCTACGAGCAGTACTTC.

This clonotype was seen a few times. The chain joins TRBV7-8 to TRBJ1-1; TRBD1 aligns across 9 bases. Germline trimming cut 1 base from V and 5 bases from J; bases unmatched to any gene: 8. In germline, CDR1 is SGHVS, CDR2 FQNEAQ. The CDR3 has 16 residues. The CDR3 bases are TGTGCCAGCAGCTTAGGGACAGGGGTCTCTGGGACTGAAGCTTTCTTT. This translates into CASSLGTGVSGTEAFF.

The CDR3 sequence: CASGLDRGSYGYTF. DNA for the CDR3: TGTGCTAGTGGTTTGGACAGGGGTAGTTATGGCTACACCTTC. The rearrangement links TRBV12-5 to TRBJ1-2; 7 nucleotides match TRBD1. J gave up 5 bases and V 1 base, and 4 bases lay outside the gene matches. This CDR3 comprises 14 residues. Per the germline V gene, CDR1 is LGHNT and CDR2 is FRNRAP.

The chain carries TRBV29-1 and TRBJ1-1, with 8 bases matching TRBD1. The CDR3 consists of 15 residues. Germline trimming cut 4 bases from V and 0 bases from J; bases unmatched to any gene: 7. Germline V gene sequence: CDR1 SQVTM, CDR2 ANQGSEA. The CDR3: CSVGHRGYVNTEAFF. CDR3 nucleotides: TGCAGCGTTGGACACAGGGGGTATGTGAACACTGAAGCTTTCTTT.

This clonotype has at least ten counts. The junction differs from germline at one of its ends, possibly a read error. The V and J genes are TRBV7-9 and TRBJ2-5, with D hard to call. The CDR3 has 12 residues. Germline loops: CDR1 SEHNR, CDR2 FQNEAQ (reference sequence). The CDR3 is CASRLGSETQYF. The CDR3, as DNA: TGTGCCAGCAGGTTAGGGTCGGAGACCCAGTACTTC.

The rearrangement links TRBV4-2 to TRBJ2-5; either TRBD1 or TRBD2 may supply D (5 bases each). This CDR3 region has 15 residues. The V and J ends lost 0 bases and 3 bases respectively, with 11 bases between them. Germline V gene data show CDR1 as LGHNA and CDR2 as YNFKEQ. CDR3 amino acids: CASSQDGGAEETQYF. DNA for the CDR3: TGTGCCAGCAGCCAAGATGGGGGAGCTGAAGAGACCCAGTACTTC.

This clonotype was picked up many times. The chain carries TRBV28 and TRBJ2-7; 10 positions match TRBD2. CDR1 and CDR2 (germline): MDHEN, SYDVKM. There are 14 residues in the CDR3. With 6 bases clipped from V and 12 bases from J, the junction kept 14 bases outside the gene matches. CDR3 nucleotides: TGTGCCAGCAGCTTTCTAGCGGGAGCTGCTCCGGGGTACTTC. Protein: CASSFLAGAAPGYF.

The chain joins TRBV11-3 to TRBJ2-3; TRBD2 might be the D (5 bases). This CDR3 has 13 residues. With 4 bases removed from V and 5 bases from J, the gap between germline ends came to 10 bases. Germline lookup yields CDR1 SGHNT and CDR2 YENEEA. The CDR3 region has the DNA TGTGCCAGCAGCTCCGGGGTTTTAGATACGCAGTATTTT. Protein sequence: CASSSGVLDTQYF.

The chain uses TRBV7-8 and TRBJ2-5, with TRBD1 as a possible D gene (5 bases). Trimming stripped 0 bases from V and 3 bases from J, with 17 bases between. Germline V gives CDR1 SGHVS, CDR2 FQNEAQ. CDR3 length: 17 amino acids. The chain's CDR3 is CASSLARLGRTKETQYF. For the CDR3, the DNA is TGTGCCAGCAGCTTAGCGCGATTAGGACGGACAAAAGAGACCCAGTACTTC.

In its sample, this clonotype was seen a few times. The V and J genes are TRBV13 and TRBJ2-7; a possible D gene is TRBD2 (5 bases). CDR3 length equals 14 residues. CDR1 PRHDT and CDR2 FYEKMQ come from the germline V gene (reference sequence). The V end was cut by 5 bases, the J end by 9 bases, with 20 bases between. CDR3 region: CASSHGQEGTGQYF. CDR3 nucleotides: TGTGCCAGCAGCCACGGGCAAGAGGGCACCGGGCAGTACTTC.